The 15 T cell receptor beta chains below come from one sample, sequenced in a study of blood T cell repertoires in COVID-19. Produced via immunoSEQ multiplex PCR; TCRdb's table is partial and in-frame only. The profile shows some 150,000 clones, about 85% of them singletons. Source material: PBMCs or T cells enriched from blood (not recorded which). The receptors were gathered from a woman in her thirties or forties who had recovered from COVID-19.

The chain combines TRBV21-1 with TRBJ2-5; TRBD1 is the table's D call and was not checked against the DNA. TRBV21-1 is a pseudogene segment. The length of the CDR3 is 13 residues. The CDR3 DNA is TGTGCCAGGAGATTGACACCCCAAGAGACCCAGTACTTC. Its protein is CARRLTPQETQYF.

The chain joins TRBV19 to TRBJ1-2, with D possibly matching TRBD1 (6 bases). Trimming took 7 bases from V and 4 from J, leaving 19 bases between them. Germline CDR1 is LNHDA and CDR2 is SQIVND (reference sequence). The CDR3 has 15 amino acids. In nucleotides, the CDR3 is TGTGCCAGTACCCGAGGGGGGGCGCGGGTCTATGGCTACACCTTC. Its protein is CASTRGGARVYGYTF.

The chain couples TRBV4-1 to TRBJ1-2, with no clear D. Germline V gene sequence: CDR1 MGHRA, CDR2 YSYEKL. There are 13 residues in the CDR3. The V gene lost 1 base and the J gene lost 4 bases, with 7 bases spanning the gap. CDR3: CASSQVVSYGYTF. CDR3 DNA sequence: TGCGCCAGCAGCCAAGTGGTCAGCTATGGCTACACCTTC.

The V and J genes are TRBV18 and TRBJ1-1; D gene uncertain. Germline assignment: CDR1 KGHSH and CDR2 LQKENI. The length of the CDR3 is 13 residues. V was clipped by 4 bases and J by 0 bases, with 6 bases between them. In DNA form, the CDR3 reads TGTGCCAGCTCACTCGGGATGAACACTGAAGCTTTCTTT. It is translated as CASSLGMNTEAFF.

The chain is built from TRBV25-1 and TRBJ2-6; no definite D call. V was clipped by 3 bases and J by 1 base, with 10 bases between them. CDR3 length equals 16 residues. CDR1 and CDR2 (germline): MGHDK, SYGVNS. CDR3 nucleotides: TGTGCCAGCAGTGATCCCCACCTATCTGGGGCCAACGTCCTGACTTTC. As protein: CASSDPHLSGANVLTF.

The V gene is TRBV5-4, the J gene TRBJ1-1, with D tentatively TRBD1 (6 bases). The CDR3 runs 14 residues. Trimming took 4 bases from V and 1 from J, leaving 11 bases between them. Germline CDR1 reads SGHNT; CDR2 reads YYREEE (reference sequence). CDR3 residues: CASSREGGNTEAFF. The CDR3 DNA sequence: TGTGCCAGCAGCCGGGAAGGGGGGAACACTGAAGCTTTCTTT.

The chain uses TRBV10-1 and TRBJ1-5; weak D call: TRBD1 (6 bases). The length of the CDR3 is 12 residues. V was pared by 10 bases and J by 4 bases, with 11 bases between. Germline CDR1 and CDR2: WNHNN and SYGVQD (reference sequence). The CDR3 loop is CANIRGNQPQHF. For the CDR3, the DNA is TGCGCCAACATCAGGGGAAATCAGCCCCAGCATTTT.

This rearrangement joins TRBV2 to TRBJ1-5; 11 nucleotides agree with TRBD1. CDR3 length: 14 amino acids. Germline-derived CDR1 and CDR2 are SNHLY and FYNNEI. J was trimmed by 6 bases and V by 6 bases; bases with no gene match: 4. The DNA for the CDR3 is TGTGCCAGCAGACCCGGGACAGGGGGTCAGCCCCAGCATTTT. This sequence encodes CASRPGTGGQPQHF.

On this clone itself: Different DNA sequences within this sample yield the same CDR3. V usage is TRBV19 and J usage is TRBJ2-1; weak D call: TRBD2 (5 bases). Germline assignment: CDR1 LNHDA and CDR2 SQIVND (reference sequence). The V and J ends lost 3 bases and 4 bases respectively, with 7 bases between them. The CDR3 is 13 residues long. The CDR3 DNA is TGTGCCAGTAGTATCGCGGGTTACAATGAGCAGTTCTTC. It yields the protein CASSIAGYNEQFF.

V gene TRBV5-1 combines with J gene TRBJ1-6; 9 nucleotides match TRBD1. CDR3 length equals 14 residues. V trimming: 3 bases; J trimming: 9 bases; junction bases outside the gene matches: 4. Germline CDR1 SGHRS, CDR2 YFSETQ. For the CDR3, the DNA is TGCGCCAGCAGCTACGACAGGGGGGGTTCACCCCTCCACTTT. It translates to CASSYDRGGSPLHF. Full variable domain (remainder filled in from reference TRBV5-1 and TRBJ1-6): KAGVTQTPRYLIKTRGQQVTLSCSPISGHRSVSWYQQTPGQGLQFLFEYFSETQRNKGNFPGRFSGRQFSNSRSEMNVSTLELGDSALYLCASSYDRGGSPLHFGNGTRLTVT.

This clone occurred a few times. The gene calls are TRBV2 and TRBJ1-1, with a weak D call TRBD1 (5 bases). The CDR3 runs 16 residues. The germline gives CDR1 SNHLY, CDR2 FYNNEI. The V end lost 1 base, the J end lost 3 bases, and 15 bases lay between the germline ends. The CDR3 sequence: CASSEEAAIGDTEAFF. CDR3 sequence (DNA): TGTGCCAGCAGTGAAGAAGCAGCCATAGGGGACACTGAAGCTTTCTTT.

The rearrangement links TRBV29-1 to TRBJ1-1; maybe TRBD1 (5 bases). In germline, CDR1 is SQVTM, CDR2 ANQGSEA. The CDR3 has 14 residues. V lost 7 bases and J 1 base, leaving 16 bases between the germline ends. The CDR3 loop reads CSATSTQGNTEAFF. The CDR3 region has the DNA TGCAGCGCGACCTCGACTCAGGGGAACACTGAAGCTTTCTTT.

This chain links TRBV7-9 with TRBJ1-6; TRBD1 matches at 11 bases. Germline-derived CDR1 and CDR2 are SEHNR and FQNEAQ (reference sequence). With 4 bases clipped from V and 8 bases from J, the junction kept 1 base outside the gene matches. The CDR3 totals 14 residues. The chain's CDR3 is CASSWTGGDSPLHF. CDR3 in DNA: TGTGCCAGCAGCTGGACAGGGGGCGATTCACCCCTCCACTTT.

The chain joins TRBV6-1 to TRBJ2-3, with a weak D call TRBD1 (6 bases). CDR1 MNHNS and CDR2 SASEGT come from the germline V gene. This CDR3 spans 16 amino acids. The V end lost 2 bases, the J end lost 6 bases, and 18 bases lay between the germline ends. The CDR3 sequence: CASSERGTFRADTQYF. As DNA, the CDR3 is TGTGCCAGCAGTGAACGAGGGACATTCCGGGCGGATACGCAGTATTTT.

The V gene is TRBV15, the J gene TRBJ1-1; 9 bases match TRBD1. The CDR3 covers 19 residues. Germline CDR1 and CDR2: LNHNV and YYDKDF (reference sequence). Trimming removed 1 base from V and 0 bases from J; junction bases left unmatched: 12. The DNA of the CDR3 is TGTGCCACCAGCAGAGGTTGGGCGCTGGACAGGGGTTTGAACACTGAAGCTTTCTTT. Residues: CATSRGWALDRGLNTEAFF.